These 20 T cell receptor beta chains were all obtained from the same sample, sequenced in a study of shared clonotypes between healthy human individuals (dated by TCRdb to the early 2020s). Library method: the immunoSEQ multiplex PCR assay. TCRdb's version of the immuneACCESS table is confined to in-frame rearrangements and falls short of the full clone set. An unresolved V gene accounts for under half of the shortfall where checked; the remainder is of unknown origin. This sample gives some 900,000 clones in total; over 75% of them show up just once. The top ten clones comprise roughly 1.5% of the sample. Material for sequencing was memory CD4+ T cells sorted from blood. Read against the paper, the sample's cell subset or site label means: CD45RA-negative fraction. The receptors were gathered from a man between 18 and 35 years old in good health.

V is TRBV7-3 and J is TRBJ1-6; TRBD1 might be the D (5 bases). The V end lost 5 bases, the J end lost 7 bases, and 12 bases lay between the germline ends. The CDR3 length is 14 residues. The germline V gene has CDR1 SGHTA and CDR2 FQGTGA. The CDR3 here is CASSLGHANSPLHF. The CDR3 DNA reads TGTGCCAGCAGCCTCGGACACGCAAATTCACCCCTCCACTTT.

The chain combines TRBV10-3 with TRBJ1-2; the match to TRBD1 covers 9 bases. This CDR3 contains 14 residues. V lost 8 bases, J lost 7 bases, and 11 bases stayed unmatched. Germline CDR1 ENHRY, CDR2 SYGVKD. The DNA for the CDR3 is TGTGCCATCGGGGGGACAGGGTACAGTGCTGGCTACACCTTC. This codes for CAIGGTGYSAGYTF.

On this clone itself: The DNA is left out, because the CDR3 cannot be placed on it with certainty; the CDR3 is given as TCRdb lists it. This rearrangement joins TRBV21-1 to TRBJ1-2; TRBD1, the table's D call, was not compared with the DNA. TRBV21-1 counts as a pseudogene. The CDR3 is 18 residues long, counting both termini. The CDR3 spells CASSKSLDVGQGAVGYTF.

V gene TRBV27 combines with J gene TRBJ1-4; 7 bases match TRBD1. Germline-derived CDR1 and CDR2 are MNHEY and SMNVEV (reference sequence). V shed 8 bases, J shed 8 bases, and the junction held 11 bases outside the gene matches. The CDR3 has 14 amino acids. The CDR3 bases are TGTGCCAGCCACCCGACAGGGCGAAAAGAAAAACTGTTTTTT. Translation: CASHPTGRKEKLFF.

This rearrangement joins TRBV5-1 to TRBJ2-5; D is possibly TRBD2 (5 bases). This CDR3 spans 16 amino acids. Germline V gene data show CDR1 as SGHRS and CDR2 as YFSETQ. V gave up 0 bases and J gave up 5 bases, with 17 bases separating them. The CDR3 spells CASSLGSRAARETQYF. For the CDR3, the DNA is TGCGCCAGCAGCTTGGGGAGTCGAGCGGCCCGCGAGACCCAGTACTTC.

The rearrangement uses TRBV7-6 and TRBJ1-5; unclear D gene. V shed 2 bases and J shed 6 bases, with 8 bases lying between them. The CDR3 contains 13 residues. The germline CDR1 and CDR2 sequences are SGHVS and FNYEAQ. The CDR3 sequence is CASSLQSGQPQHF. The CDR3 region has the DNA TGTGCCAGCAGCTTACAGAGCGGTCAGCCCCAGCATTTT.

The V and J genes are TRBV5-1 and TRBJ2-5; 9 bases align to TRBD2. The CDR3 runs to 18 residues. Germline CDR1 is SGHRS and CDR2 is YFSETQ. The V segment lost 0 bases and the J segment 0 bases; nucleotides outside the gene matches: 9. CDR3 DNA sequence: TGCGCCAGCAGCTTGGGGTCTAGCGGGGCAACCTACCAAGAGACCCAGTACTTC. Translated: CASSLGSSGATYQETQYF.

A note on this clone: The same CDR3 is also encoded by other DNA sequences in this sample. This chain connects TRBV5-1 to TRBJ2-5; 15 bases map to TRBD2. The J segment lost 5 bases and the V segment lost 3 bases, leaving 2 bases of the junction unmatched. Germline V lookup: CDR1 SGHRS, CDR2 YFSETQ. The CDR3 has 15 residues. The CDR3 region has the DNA TGCGCCAGCAGCTCCGGGACTAGCGGGAGGGAGACCCAGTACTTC. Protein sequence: CASSSGTSGRETQYF.

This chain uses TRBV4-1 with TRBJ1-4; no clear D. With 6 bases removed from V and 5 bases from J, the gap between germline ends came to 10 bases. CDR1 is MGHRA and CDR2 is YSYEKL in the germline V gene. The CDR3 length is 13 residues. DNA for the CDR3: TGCGCCAGCAGTTTAGGAATCAATGAAAAACTGTTTTTT. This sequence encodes CASSLGINEKLFF.

In DNA, the CDR3 is TGTGCCAGCAGCCTCAAAACAAGGAACACTGAAGCTTTCTTT. The encoded protein is CASSLKTRNTEAFF. The rearrangement uses TRBV5-4 and TRBJ1-1; no reliable D call. This CDR3 contains 14 residues. Germline-derived CDR1 and CDR2 are SGHNT and YYREEE (reference sequence). V lost 4 bases to trimming and J lost 1 base, with 11 bases between them.

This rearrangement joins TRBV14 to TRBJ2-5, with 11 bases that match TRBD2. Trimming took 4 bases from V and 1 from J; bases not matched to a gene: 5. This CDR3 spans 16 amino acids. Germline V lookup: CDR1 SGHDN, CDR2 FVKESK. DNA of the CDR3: TGTGCCAGCAGCCCCAGACTAGCGGGGTTCCAAGAGACCCAGTACTTC. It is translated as CASSPRLAGFQETQYF.

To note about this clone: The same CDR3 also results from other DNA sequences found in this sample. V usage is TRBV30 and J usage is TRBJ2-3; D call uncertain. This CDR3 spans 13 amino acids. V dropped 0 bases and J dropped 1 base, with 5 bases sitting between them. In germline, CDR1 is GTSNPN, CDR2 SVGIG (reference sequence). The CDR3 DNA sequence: TGTGCCTGGAGTGTAAAGGGCACAGATACGCAGTATTTT. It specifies CAWSVKGTDTQYF.

The CDR3 loop reads CAWSVWRGRGGDEKLFF. Here the CDR3 DNA reads TGTGCCTGGAGTGTATGGAGGGGGCGAGGTGGAGATGAAAAACTGTTTTTT. The V and J genes are TRBV30 and TRBJ1-4, with 7 bases lining up with TRBD1. V shed 0 bases, J shed 6 bases, and the junction held 13 bases outside the gene matches. The CDR3 length is 17 residues. Germline CDR1 GTSNPN, CDR2 SVGIG (reference sequence).

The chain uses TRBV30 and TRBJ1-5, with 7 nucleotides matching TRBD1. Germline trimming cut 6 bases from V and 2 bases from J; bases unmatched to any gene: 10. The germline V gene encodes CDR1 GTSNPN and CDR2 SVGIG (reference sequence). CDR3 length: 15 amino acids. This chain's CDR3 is CACTDQDRGNQPQHF. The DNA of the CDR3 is TGTGCCTGCACGGATCAAGACAGGGGCAATCAGCCCCAGCATTTT.

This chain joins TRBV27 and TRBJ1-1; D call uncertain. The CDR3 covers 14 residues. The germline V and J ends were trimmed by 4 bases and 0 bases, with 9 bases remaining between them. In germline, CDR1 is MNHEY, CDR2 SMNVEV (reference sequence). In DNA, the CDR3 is TGTGCCAGCAGTTCCAGTAAAATGAACACTGAAGCTTTCTTT. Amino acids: CASSSSKMNTEAFF.

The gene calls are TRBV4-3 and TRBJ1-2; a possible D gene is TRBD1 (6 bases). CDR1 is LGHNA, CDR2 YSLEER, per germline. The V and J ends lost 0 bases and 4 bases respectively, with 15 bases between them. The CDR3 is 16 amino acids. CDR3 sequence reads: CASSQDVGGRGYGYTF. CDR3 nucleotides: TGCGCCAGCAGCCAAGACGTAGGGGGACGGGGCTATGGCTACACCTTC.

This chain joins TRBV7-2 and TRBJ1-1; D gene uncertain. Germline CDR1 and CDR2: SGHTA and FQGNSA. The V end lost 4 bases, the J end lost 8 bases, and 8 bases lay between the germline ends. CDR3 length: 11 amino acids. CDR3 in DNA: TGTGCCAGCAGCTCGAGAAAAGAAGCTTTCTTT. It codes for CASSSRKEAFF.

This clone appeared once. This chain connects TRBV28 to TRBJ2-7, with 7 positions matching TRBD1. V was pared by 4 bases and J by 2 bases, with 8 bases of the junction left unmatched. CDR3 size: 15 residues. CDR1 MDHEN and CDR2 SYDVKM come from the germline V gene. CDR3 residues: CASSSNRDSAYEQYF. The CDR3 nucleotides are TGTGCCAGCAGTTCAAACCGGGACAGTGCCTACGAGCAGTACTTC. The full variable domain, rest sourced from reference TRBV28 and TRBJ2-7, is DVKVTQSSRYLVKRTGEKVFLECVQDMDHENMFWYRQDPGLGLRLIYFSYDVKMKEKGDIPEGYSVSREKKERFSLILESASTNQTSMYLCASSSNRDSAYEQYFGPGTRLTVT.

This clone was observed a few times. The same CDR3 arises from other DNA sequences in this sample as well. The CDR3 DNA reads TGTGCCAGCAGTTTGACGCAGTCTGGAAACACCATATATTTT. Translated: CASSLTQSGNTIYF. This chain links TRBV28 with TRBJ1-3; D call uncertain. V lost 3 bases, J lost 1 base, and 7 bases lay in between. Looked up from germline, CDR1 is MDHEN and CDR2 is SYDVKM. The length of the CDR3 is 14 residues.

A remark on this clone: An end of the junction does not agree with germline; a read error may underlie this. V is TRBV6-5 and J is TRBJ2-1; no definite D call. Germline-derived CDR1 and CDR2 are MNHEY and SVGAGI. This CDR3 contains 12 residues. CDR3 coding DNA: TGTGCCAGCAGTTACTCGACGGGTAGTGAAATCTTC. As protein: CASSYSTGSEIF.